The clone carrying this T cell receptor (beta chain) was seen many times. Its specificity is unknown. The data were taken from a study of early T cells in non-severe SARS-CoV-2 infection. Across the whole study: Sequencing targeted bulk RNA from unsorted whole blood, leaving chains unpaired.

Individual cDNA molecules received unique molecular identifiers. TCRdb itself ran the 5' RACE reads through MiXCR, one entry per CDR3 protein. The sample lists roughly 45,000 distinct CDR3 sequences; about 4.2% were seen once. Germline CDR1 SQVTM, CDR2 ANQGSEA. The CDR3 contains 11 residues. Trimming shortened V by 6 bases and J by 5 bases, and 8 bases separated the two germline ends. Study results and caveats: VDJdb matches were skewed toward anti-spike CD8 T cell responses.

This chain links TRBV29-1 with TRBJ2-1; the D is unclear. Source material: whole blood. The TCR comes from an adult who was a healthcare worker with PCR-confirmed SARS-CoV-2 infection or an uninfected control (not recorded which). CDR3 amino acids: CSVQRNNEQFF. CDR3 coding DNA: TGCAGCGTACAGCGAAACAATGAGCAGTTCTTC.